The clone carrying this T cell receptor beta chain was detected many times. As yet, its antigen is unknown. The data were taken from a study of breast tumors, draining lymph nodes, adjacent tissues. Study findings and constraints: Tumor T cell lymph node origin was a supported hypothesis, not proven. Tumor TCR diversity was below lymph nodes but above nontumor tissue.

V gave up 1 base and J gave up 4 bases, with 15 bases separating them. Germline V lookup: CDR1 SGHKS, CDR2 YYEKEE (reference sequence). The CDR3 is 16 residues long. Breast cancer patients provided tissue from their axillary draining lymph nodes. TCRdb recomputed calls from the multiplex PCR reads with MiXCR, one row per CDR3 protein. The sample lists around 130,000 distinct CDR3 sequences, 21% occurring once. This clonotype was obtained from a female donor with breast cancer. Some clones in this sample may be carry-over from other donors' samples. This chain joins TRBV5-5 and TRBJ1-5; possibly TRBD1 for D (6 bases). The sample taken for sequencing was axillary lymph node tissue. The CDR3 DNA is TGTGCCAGCAGCTTGACCTTCGGGACACTTAATCAGCCCCAGCATTTT. This translates into CASSLTFGTLNQPQHF.